This is a list of T cell receptor beta chains from one sample in a study of T cell changes during pregnancy in multiple sclerosis. Sequenced by immunoSEQ multiplex PCR; TCRdb stores in-frame clones only, minus some. The sample consists of 90,000 to 95,000 clones, 90% to 95% of them appearing once. The sequenced sample was peripheral blood, obtained in the first trimester of pregnancy. These receptors were collected from a female donor with multiple sclerosis, enrolled in a pregnancy study. Both conserved end residues are part of each CDR3. A D gene is named only where the DNA matches it firmly. Clone size, where shown, is once, few, many, or a class for clones that have expanded.

>TRBV4-1|TRBJ2-1|.|.
CASSQDPTGMTGANEQFF
TGCGCCAGCAGCCAAGACCCTACGGGAATGACGGGCGCCAATGAGCAGTTCTTC
>TRBV5-4|TRBJ2-7|.|TRBD2
CASSWTSGASSYEQYF
TGTGCCAGCAGCTGGACTAGCGGGGCGAGCTCCTACGAGCAGTACTTC
>TRBV2|TRBJ1-4|.|.
CASSQARPNEKLFF
TGTGCCAGCAGCCAGGCCCGACCTAATGAAAAACTGTTTTTT
>TRBV10-3|TRBJ2-7|.|.
CAIGQKDYEQYF
TGTGCCATCGGGCAGAAAGATTACGAGCAGTACTTC
>TRBV2|TRBJ1-1|.|TRBD1
CASSGREDRYTEAFF
TGTGCCAGCAGTGGAAGGGAGGACAGGTACACTGAAGCTTTCTTT
>TRBV6-5|TRBJ1-2|.|.
CASRGRNYGYTF
TGTGCCAGCAGGGGGAGAAACTATGGCTACACCTTC
>TRBV2|TRBJ1-2|.|TRBD1
CASNRPGQEARYTF
TGTGCCAGTAACCGGCCGGGACAGGAGGCTCGCTACACCTTC
>TRBV9|TRBJ1-2|.|.
CASSAVEGGVYGYTF
TGTGCCAGCAGCGCAGTGGAGGGAGGGGTATATGGCTACACCTTC
>TRBV9|TRBJ1-1|.|.
CASSKQMNTEAFF
TGTGCCAGCAGCAAACAGATGAACACTGAAGCTTTCTTT
>TRBV10-1|TRBJ2-1|.|.
CASRSLWQFF
TGCGCCAGCAGGTCTCTATGGCAGTTCTTC
>TRBV9|TRBJ2-3|.|.
CASSEEGGVAADTQYF
TGTGCCAGCAGCGAGGAGGGGGGGGTAGCTGCAGATACGCAGTATTTT
>TRBV10-3|TRBJ2-1|.|.
CAISTGTTYNEQFF
TGTGCCATCAGTACCGGGACAACCTACAATGAGCAGTTCTTC
>TRBV4-1|TRBJ1-3|.|.
CASSQEQGLSGNTIYF
TGCGCCAGCAGCCAAGAGCAGGGGCTCTCTGGAAACACCATATATTTT
>TRBV4-1|TRBJ2-7|.|.
CASSQGGTYEQYF
TGCGCCAGCAGCCAAGGCGGGACCTACGAGCAGTACTTC
>TRBV21-1|TRBJ1-5|.|.
CGSTGDSGQPQHF
TGTGGCTCTACGGGGGACTCGGGTCAGCCCCAGCATTTT
>TRBV6-5|TRBJ1-5|.|.
CASSSMRPDQPQHF
TGTGCCAGCAGTTCAATGCGGCCGGATCAGCCCCAGCATTTT
>TRBV2|TRBJ2-5|.|.
CASSNPGGARETQYF
TGTGCCAGCAGTAACCCTGGGGGGGCTAGGGAGACCCAGTACTTC
>TRBV15|TRBJ2-2|.|.
CATSSRTPAGELFF
TGTGCCACCAGCTCCCGGACACCCGCCGGGGAGCTGTTTTTT
>TRBV30|TRBJ2-7|once|TRBD2
CAWDTSGALAGIWYEQYF
TGTGCCTGGGACACTAGCGGGGCCTTGGCAGGCATTTGGTACGAGCAGTACTTC
>TRBV18|TRBJ2-3|.|.
CASSPPYRGTDTQYF
TGTGCCAGCTCACCACCGTACAGGGGCACAGATACGCAGTATTTT
>TRBV5-4|TRBJ2-6|.|TRBD1
CASSLPGTGDNGANVLTF
TGTGCCAGCAGCCTACCCGGGACAGGGGATAATGGGGCCAACGTCCTGACTTTC
>TRBV21-1|TRBJ2-3|.|.
CASSARDTQYF
TGTGCCAGCAGCGCGAGGGATACGCAGTATTTT
>TRBV10-3|TRBJ2-2|.|TRBD1
CAIIGFRDRGDCNTGELFF
TGTGCCATCATCGGATTCCGGGACAGGGGGGATTGTAACACCGGGGAGCTGTTTTTT
>TRBV7-9|TRBJ1-1|.|TRBD1
CASSPGQGWDTEAFF
TGTGCCAGCAGCCCTGGACAGGGGTGGGACACTGAAGCTTTCTTT
>TRBV19|TRBJ1-1|.|.
CASSPTGAGYTEAFF
TGTGCCAGTAGCCCGACCGGGGCGGGGTACACTGAAGCTTTCTTT
>TRBV6-1|TRBJ1-1|.|.
CASSVRGLITEAFF
TGTGCCAGCAGTGTTCGAGGGCTTATCACTGAAGCTTTCTTT
>TRBV7-9|TRBJ1-3|.|.
CASTFTPPKTGNTIYF
TGTGCCAGCACCTTCACGCCCCCTAAGACTGGAAACACCATATATTTT
>TRBV9|TRBJ1-4|once|.
CASSSRRGGVGKLFF
TGTGCCAGCAGCTCACGTAGGGGGGGGGTAGGAAAACTGTTTTTT
>TRBV10-3|TRBJ1-1|few|.
CAIRQGGTEAFF
TGTGCCATCAGACAGGGTGGCACTGAAGCTTTCTTT
>TRBV19|TRBJ1-1|.|.
CASSLGGATEAFF
TGTGCCAGTAGTCTCGGGGGGGCGACTGAAGCTTTCTTT
>TRBV7-9|TRBJ2-7|.|TRBD2
CASSYSGANYEQYF
TGTGCCAGCAGCTATAGCGGGGCGAACTACGAGCAGTACTTC
>TRBV2|TRBJ1-4|.|.
CASQGNEKLFF
TGTGCCAGCCAGGGTAATGAAAAACTGTTTTTT
>TRBV30|TRBJ1-1|.|.
CAWSVRGRPNTEAFF
TGTGCCTGGAGTGTACGAGGGAGGCCGAACACTGAAGCTTTCTTT
>TRBV5-1|TRBJ1-1|.|TRBD1
CASSSDRVGTEAFF
TGCGCCAGCAGCTCCGACAGGGTTGGCACTGAAGCTTTCTTT
>TRBV5-4|TRBJ1-1|.|.
CASSLGGALDLAFF
TGTGCCAGCAGCTTGGGCGGGGCCCTCGACCTAGCTTTCTTT
>TRBV2|TRBJ1-6|.|.
CASSERGFEGSPLHF
TGTGCCAGCAGTGAAAGGGGGTTCGAGGGTTCACCCCTCCACTTT